The 10 T cell receptor beta chains presented below share a single source sample, sequenced in a study of blood T cell repertoires in COVID-19. This table comes from immunoSEQ multiplex PCR, and its TCRdb copy is limited to in-frame clones, with some not included. This sample has tens of thousands of clones; 55% to 80% occur once, and the top ten carry under 30%. The sample comprised peripheral blood. These receptors originate from a woman aged 55-70 years in a cohort sampled during active or convalescent COVID-19.

The J gene is TRBJ2-3, the V gene TRBV23-1, with 8 bases identical to TRBD1. TRBV23-1 has ORF status, its function being uncertain. Losses at the gene ends were 4 bases for V and 4 bases for J; bases not matched to a gene: 4. The CDR3 length is 14 residues. This CDR3 is CASSLQGAADTQYF. Written as DNA, the CDR3 is TGCGCCAGCAGTCTTCAGGGGGCGGCAGATACGCAGTATTTT.

This chain uses TRBV28 with TRBJ2-3; no firm D call. The V and J ends lost 6 bases and 3 bases respectively, with 13 bases between them. In germline, CDR1 is MDHEN, CDR2 SYDVKM. This CDR3 spans 14 amino acids. The CDR3 DNA reads as TGTGCCAGCAGCGCATCACCCCAGACAGATACGCAGTATTTT. Translation gives CASSASPQTDTQYF. The entire variable domain, with the rest obtained from reference TRBV28 and TRBJ2-3, is as follows: DVKVTQSSRYLVKRTGEKVFLECVQDMDHENMFWYRQDPGLGLRLIYFSYDVKMKEKGDIPEGYSVSREKKERFSLILESASTNQTSMYLCASSASPQTDTQYFGPGTRLTVL.

The chain recombines TRBV7-2 with TRBJ2-5; 8 bases align to TRBD2. V was pared by 3 bases and J by 1 base, with 4 bases of the junction left unmatched. There are 15 residues in the CDR3. Germline V gene data show CDR1 as SGHTA and CDR2 as FQGNSA. For the CDR3, the DNA is TGTGCCAGCAGCTTCCAGCGGGGGATCCAAGAGACCCAGTACTTC. Translation: CASSFQRGIQETQYF.

The chain couples TRBV7-9 to TRBJ2-2; a weak D match, TRBD2 (6 bases). V gave up 5 bases and J gave up 5 bases, with 9 bases separating them. CDR1 and CDR2 (germline): SEHNR, FQNEAQ (reference sequence). The CDR3 contains 13 residues. The CDR3, as DNA: TGTGCCAGCAGCGCGGCGGGGACCGGGGAGCTGTTTTTT. Amino acid sequence: CASSAAGTGELFF.

This clone was counted once. The rearrangement links TRBV29-1 to TRBJ1-2; tentative D call: TRBD1 (5 bases). Per the germline V gene, CDR1 is SQVTM and CDR2 is ANQGSEA. The CDR3 runs 17 residues. Deletions cut 3 bases from V and 0 bases from J, with 20 bases between. CDR3 coding DNA: TGCAGCGTTGATCCCTTCGGGGGGTCCCGAGCTAACTATGGCTACACCTTC. Encoded protein: CSVDPFGGSRANYGYTF.

This chain connects TRBV10-3 to TRBJ1-6, with unresolved D. This CDR3 has 14 residues. Trimming shortened V by 4 bases and J by 10 bases, and 14 bases separated the two germline ends. Germline V CDR1 and CDR2: ENHRY, SYGVKD. CDR3 in DNA: TGTGCCATCAGTGCTTCGGTTCAGGCCTCACCCCTCCACTTT. This encodes CAISASVQASPLHF.

The rearrangement links TRBV5-4 to TRBJ1-5, with D tentatively TRBD1 (5 bases). Trimming shortened V by 3 bases and J by 9 bases, and 10 bases separated the two germline ends. Germline lookup yields CDR1 SGHNT and CDR2 YYREEE (reference sequence). There are 12 residues in the CDR3. CDR3 in amino acids: CASSSPGLPQHF. The CDR3 DNA follows: TGTGCCAGCAGCTCGCCGGGACTGCCCCAGCATTTT.

The V call is TRBV10-3, the J call TRBJ2-1; 8 positions agree with TRBD2. This CDR3 contains 16 residues. Losses at the gene ends were 6 bases for V and 0 bases for J; bases not matched to a gene: 7. The germline V gene has CDR1 ENHRY and CDR2 SYGVKD. The CDR3: CAIRSGGGSSYNEQFF. The CDR3, as DNA: TGTGCCATCAGGAGCGGGGGCGGGAGCTCCTACAATGAGCAGTTCTTC.

The genes are TRBV7-9 and TRBJ2-7; 11 positions match TRBD1. The CDR3 runs to 16 residues. From germline, CDR1 is SEHNR and CDR2 FQNEAQ (reference sequence). J lost 3 bases, V lost 4 bases, and 8 bases had no gene match. The DNA for the CDR3 is TGTGCCAGCAGCTCCAGCTTGGGGACAGGGGGCTACGAGCAGTACTTC. Translated: CASSSSLGTGGYEQYF.

This clone was seen once. The chain is built from TRBV15 and TRBJ2-6, with TRBD1 matching over 9 bases. In germline, CDR1 is LNHNV, CDR2 YYDKDF (reference sequence). V lost 0 bases and J lost 3; bases outside the gene matches: 6. The CDR3 totals 18 residues. CDR3 nucleotides: TGTGCCACCAGCAGAGATCGGGGACAGGGCGTTGGGGCCAACGTCCTGACTTTC. Translated, it gives CATSRDRGQGVGANVLTF.